This T cell receptor (beta chain) derives from a study of Tregs in tolerant kidney transplant recipients. The nonmyeloablative bone marrow transplants came from related graft donors, with transient mixed chimerism. Assay used: immunoSEQ multiplex PCR; TCRdb lists only in-frame clones, some missing. The listing contains 12,000 to 15,000 clones. Concerning this clone itself: The read finishes 3 residues shy of the CDR3 end, and the germline J gene is used to complete it.

Trimming cost V 8 bases and J 7 bases, with 11 bases left between them. Germline V CDR1 and CDR2: LNHDA, SQIVND (reference sequence). The CDR3 sequence is 12 residues long. The sequencing used CD4+ T cells from blood (PBMCs), collected 12 months after the transplant. The clonotype originates from a human patient who received a combined kidney and bone marrow transplant. Some T cells here may be from the graft donor. The chain links TRBV19 to TRBJ1-4; D may be TRBD1 (5 bases). CDR3 amino acids: CASEGPAEKLFF. CDR3 bases read: TGTGCCAGTGAGGGGCCAGCTGAAAAA.